This record covers a single TCR beta chain. Antigen specificity is unknown. The length of the CDR3 is 16 residues. The germline gives CDR1 MGHRA, CDR2 YSYEKL. This entry comes from a study of T cells expressing NK-cell markers. For the study at large: It was from sorted CD3+CD56+NKG2C+, CD3+CD56+NKG2C- and CD3+CD56-NKG2C+ T cells that TCR beta repertoires came. Within the sequenced cohort of eight donors, seven exhibited HCMV seropositivity and one was seronegative.

Production of TCR beta cDNA relied on 5'RACE template switching with UMIs. Reprocessing the 5' RACE reads, TCRdb reports a single entry for every CDR3 protein and omits DNA. The repertoire shows 150,000 to 160,000 distinct CDR3 sequences; the top ten hold roughly 35%. General study points: Of the CD8+ T cells in six or seven donors, about 1.0-8% belonged to dominant NKG2C+ clonotypes.

Input material: blood T cells: a sorted CD56 or NKG2C T cell subset, CD4+ or CD8+ T cells, or bulk PBMC T cells (not recorded which). The source of this sequence is a woman between 45 and 60 years old in good health. The chain uses TRBV4-1 and TRBJ2-7; as DNA is missing, the TRBD1 call by TCRdb cannot be tested. The CDR3 protein is CASTPVPGSLYYEQYF.